Below, 32 T cell receptor beta chains from the same sample are listed, as sequenced in a study of blood T cell repertoires in COVID-19. Sequencing was performed with immunoSEQ multiplex PCR; in TCRdb, only in-frame clones are kept and a portion is missing. The table has more than 75,000 clones, 70% to 90% seen once. The sample comprised peripheral blood. These receptor sequences come from an older woman with acute or convalescent COVID-19.

The chain is built from TRBV7-9 and TRBJ1-4, with 8 bases identical to TRBD1. This CDR3 spans 14 amino acids. The junction had 3 bases not matched to a gene; V was cut back by 5 bases and J by 4 bases. Germline CDR1 and CDR2: SEHNR and FQNEAQ (reference sequence). CDR3 nucleotide sequence: TGTGCCAGCAGCCACAGGGGGGATAATGAAAAACTGTTTTTT. Its translation is CASSHRGDNEKLFF.

The gene calls are TRBV6-5 and TRBJ1-5; 7 positions match TRBD1. CDR1 and CDR2 from the germline V gene are MNHEY and SVGAGI. CDR3 length equals 14 residues. V trimming: 6 bases; J trimming: 6 bases; junction bases outside the gene matches: 8. CDR3 coding DNA: TGTGCCAGCAGCCCAAACAGGGGCGGTCAGCCCCAGCATTTT. This codes for CASSPNRGGQPQHF.

This chain joins TRBV30 and TRBJ2-3; 7 bases fit TRBD2. Germline loops: CDR1 GTSNPN, CDR2 SVGIG (reference sequence). The CDR3 spans 13 residues. Losses at the gene ends were 2 bases for V and 6 bases for J; bases not matched to a gene: 5. CDR3 protein: CAWSRRESDTQYF. DNA of the CDR3: TGTGCCTGGAGTAGGCGGGAGAGTGATACGCAGTATTTT.

This clone was counted a single time. The chain carries TRBV14 and TRBJ2-5; 16 bases match TRBD2. From germline, CDR1 is SGHDN and CDR2 FVKESK. This CDR3 comprises 17 residues. J was trimmed by 5 bases and V by 4 bases; bases with no gene match: 7. CDR3 DNA sequence: TGTGCCAGCAGCCCCCTGGGACTAGCGGGAGGGAAGGAGACCCAGTACTTC. As protein: CASSPLGLAGGKETQYF.

The chain uses TRBV10-3 and TRBJ1-2; 7 positions agree with TRBD1. CDR1 is ENHRY, CDR2 SYGVKD, per germline. V trimming: 2 bases; J trimming: 5 bases; junction bases outside the gene matches: 11. This CDR3 comprises 16 residues. The CDR3 bases are TGTGCCATCAGTGAGGTGTCGACAGGGCCGGGGTATGGCTACACCTTC. This gives the protein CAISEVSTGPGYGYTF.

This clone was recorded only once. V usage is TRBV28 and J usage is TRBJ2-2; 10 positions match TRBD1. The V segment lost 4 bases and the J segment 6 bases; nucleotides outside the gene matches: 8. The CDR3 runs 16 residues. The V gene's germline CDR1 is MDHEN and CDR2 SYDVKM. Here the CDR3 DNA reads TGTGCCAGCAGTTGGGACGGGACAGGGGACGCCGGGGAGCTGTTTTTT. Its translation is CASSWDGTGDAGELFF.

The CDR3 protein is CASSPAGTTPGELFF. CDR3 coding DNA: TGTGCCAGCAGCCCAGCCGGGACTACTCCAGGGGAGCTGTTTTTT. The chain couples TRBV11-2 to TRBJ2-2; 7 bases map to TRBD2. The CDR3 consists of 15 residues. The germline gives CDR1 SGHAT, CDR2 FQNNGV. Trimming removed 5 bases from V and 8 bases from J; junction bases left unmatched: 11.

V and J are TRBV27 and TRBJ1-2, with TRBD1 matching 9 bases. Germline CDR1 is MNHEY and CDR2 is SMNVEV (reference sequence). The V gene end was trimmed by 8 bases and the J gene end by 7 bases; junction bases not matched to a gene: 14. The CDR3 has 15 residues. The CDR3 sequence is CASLDKSQGARGYTF. The CDR3 DNA reads as TGTGCCAGCTTAGACAAATCACAGGGGGCGCGTGGCTACACCTTC.

The rearrangement joins TRBV24-1 to TRBJ1-3, with 9 positions matching TRBD1. In germline, CDR1 is KGHDR, CDR2 SFDVKD. This CDR3 contains 17 residues. V lost 2 bases, J lost 4 bases, and 8 bases stayed unmatched. CDR3: CATSDSWGQGRGNTIYF. DNA of the CDR3: TGTGCCACCAGTGATTCGTGGGGACAGGGAAGAGGAAACACCATATATTTT.

The table lists this clone with a count of one. V gene TRBV19 combines with J gene TRBJ2-1, with 7 bases that match TRBD1. With 6 bases clipped from V and 4 bases from J, the junction kept 3 bases outside the gene matches. This CDR3 has 13 residues. CDR1 and CDR2 from the germline V gene are LNHDA and SQIVND (reference sequence). For the CDR3, the DNA is TGTGCCAGTAGCCCGGGACAGTACAATGAGCAGTTCTTC. It translates to CASSPGQYNEQFF.

This rearrangement joins TRBV12-1 to TRBJ2-7; TRBD1, the table's D call, lacks a check against the DNA. TRBV12-1 is a listed pseudogene. The CDR3 is 13 amino acids. CDR3 sequence: CASIPETDNEQYV. The DNA for the CDR3 is TGTGCCAGCATCCCTGAGACCGACAACGAGCAGTACGTC.

The CDR3 protein is CASSSDRVSWGETQYF. In DNA form, the CDR3 reads TGTGCCAGCAGCTCCGACAGGGTCTCATGGGGAGAGACCCAGTACTTC. The rearrangement joins TRBV7-9 to TRBJ2-5; TRBD1 matches at 7 bases. The CDR3 consists of 16 residues. CDR1 and CDR2 (germline): SEHNR, FQNEAQ (reference sequence). V lost 4 bases and J lost 4; bases outside the gene matches: 12.

This chain uses TRBV29-1 with TRBJ1-2, with 7 bases that match TRBD1. The CDR3 is 15 residues long. Germline V gene lookup returns CDR1 SQVTM and CDR2 ANQGSEA. V lost 4 bases and J lost 2; bases outside the gene matches: 10. CDR3 nucleotide sequence: TGCAGCGTTGGGACCTGGACAGGACAGAACTATGGCTACACCTTC. It specifies CSVGTWTGQNYGYTF.

The chain employs TRBV6-5 and TRBJ2-5; D ambiguous. This CDR3 is 12 amino acids long. The V gene lost 8 bases and the J gene lost 1 base, with 8 bases spanning the gap. In germline, CDR1 is MNHEY, CDR2 SVGAGI. CDR3 protein: CASRRTQETQYF. The CDR3 DNA sequence: TGTGCCAGCCGGAGAACCCAAGAGACCCAGTACTTC.

The gene calls are TRBV3-1 (or the pseudogene TRBV3-2) and TRBJ2-1, with D possibly matching TRBD2 (6 bases). The CDR3 is 20 residues long. Germline lookup yields CDR1 LGHDT and CDR2 YNNKEL (reference sequence). V was trimmed by 0 bases and J by 0 bases, leaving 21 bases between them. CDR3 in DNA: TGTGCCAGCAGCCAAGAGGGAACCGACGCGGGACCTAGCTCCTACAATGAGCAGTTCTTC. Residues: CASSQEGTDAGPSSYNEQFF.

The rearrangement links TRBV30 to TRBJ1-1; possible D gene TRBD1, 5 bases. CDR3 size: 14 residues. Germline V gene data show CDR1 as GTSNPN and CDR2 as SVGIG (reference sequence). Trimming pared 0 bases from V and 10 bases from J, leaving 18 bases between. The DNA for the CDR3 is TGTGCCTGGAGTGTATCATCAGGGATGGGGGGAGCTTTCTTT. As protein: CAWSVSSGMGGAFF.

The chain couples TRBV11-2 to TRBJ1-6; no reliable D call. There are 15 residues in the CDR3. Trimming took off 1 base at V and 9 bases at J, with 13 bases between the two ends. Germline V gives CDR1 SGHAT, CDR2 FQNNGV. Here the CDR3 DNA reads TGTGCCAGCAGCTTAGCCAGGCTCGGAGGTTCACCCCTCCACTTT. Its protein product is CASSLARLGGSPLHF.

The chain couples TRBV6-5 to TRBJ1-2; 8 bases match TRBD1. The CDR3 runs 13 residues. J lost 8 bases, V lost 6 bases, and 8 bases had no gene match. Germline CDR1 is MNHEY and CDR2 is SVGAGI. The CDR3: CASRRTGTEGYTF. In DNA form, the CDR3 reads TGTGCCAGCAGACGGACAGGGACTGAAGGCTACACCTTC.

The rearrangement joins TRBV5-1 to TRBJ1-4; the D gene is possibly TRBD1 (5 bases). Trimming shortened V by 3 bases and J by 4 bases, and 10 bases separated the two germline ends. Per the germline V gene, CDR1 is SGHRS and CDR2 is YFSETQ. CDR3 length: 14 amino acids. CDR3 DNA sequence: TGCGCCAGCAGCTGGGCGGGGGGTAATGAAAAACTGTTTTTT. Amino acids: CASSWAGGNEKLFF.

The V and J genes are TRBV6-5 and TRBJ1-2, with a possible D match to TRBD1 (5 bases). Germline V lookup: CDR1 MNHEY, CDR2 SVGAGI. V dropped 5 bases and J dropped 4 bases, with 17 bases sitting between them. The CDR3 length is 15 residues. CDR3 in amino acids: CASSPYPQGAYGYTF. The DNA of the CDR3 is TGTGCCAGCAGTCCCTATCCGCAGGGCGCCTATGGCTACACCTTC.

This rearrangement joins TRBV18 to TRBJ1-1; no clear D. Looked up from germline, CDR1 is KGHSH and CDR2 is LQKENI. The CDR3 has 19 residues. Trimming took off 2 bases at V and 1 base at J, with 23 bases between the two ends. CDR3 DNA: TGTGCCAGCTCACCATTAGGGTTCGTCCGGGAAAAAGGGAACACTGAAGCTTTCTTT. It translates to CASSPLGFVREKGNTEAFF.

The chain carries TRBV6-5 and TRBJ2-1; TRBD2 agrees at 9 bases. The V gene's germline CDR1 is MNHEY and CDR2 SVGAGI. V was clipped by 6 bases and J by 6 bases; unmatched bases: 9. The CDR3 consists of 15 residues. The CDR3 is CASRHERGALNEQFF. Here the CDR3 DNA reads TGTGCCAGCAGACACGAGCGGGGGGCCCTCAATGAGCAGTTCTTC.

This clone was detected once. This chain links TRBV6-5 with TRBJ2-1; 7 bases map to TRBD2. This CDR3 is built from 13 residues. Germline V gene sequence: CDR1 MNHEY, CDR2 SVGAGI. Trimming removed 6 bases from V and 7 bases from J; junction bases left unmatched: 6. The chain's CDR3 is CASRTGLGNEQFF. In DNA form, the CDR3 reads TGTGCCAGCAGAACAGGACTAGGGAATGAGCAGTTCTTC.

The chain links TRBV9 to TRBJ1-2; TRBD1 matches 11 bases. CDR1 SGDLS and CDR2 YYNGEE come from the germline V gene. The CDR3 covers 15 residues. V shed 1 base, J shed 4 bases, and the junction held 3 bases outside the gene matches. The DNA of the CDR3 is TGTGCCAGCAGCGTATTCGGGACAGGGGGCTATGGCTACACCTTC. It encodes CASSVFGTGGYGYTF. Using reference TRBV9 and TRBJ1-2 for the parts outside the CDR3, the full variable domain is DSGVTQTPKHLITATGQRVTLRCSPRSGDLSVYWYQQSLDQGLQFLIQYYNGEERAKGNILERFSAQQFPDLHSELNLSSLELGDSALYFCASSVFGTGGYGYTFGSGTRLTVV.

This chain links TRBV5-6 with TRBJ2-1; TRBD2 agrees at 7 bases. The ends lost 4 bases at V and 8 bases at J; junction bases unmatched: 12. CDR1 and CDR2 from the germline V gene are SGHDT and YYEEEE. This CDR3 is 15 amino acids long. The CDR3 protein is CASSADTGGGDEQFF. CDR3 in DNA: TGTGCCAGCAGCGCCGATACTGGGGGAGGGGATGAGCAGTTCTTC.

The V call is TRBV7-9, the J call TRBJ2-1; D is ambiguous. The CDR3 contains 14 residues. Germline-derived CDR1 and CDR2 are SEHNR and FQNEAQ (reference sequence). V dropped 3 bases and J dropped 5 bases, with 11 bases sitting between them. CDR3 sequence reads: CASSFVELNNEQFF. The CDR3 DNA reads as TGTGCCAGCAGCTTCGTAGAATTAAACAATGAGCAGTTCTTC.

The chain combines TRBV6-2 or TRBV6-3 with TRBJ1-5; a possible D gene is TRBD1 (5 bases). Germline CDR1 is MNHEY and CDR2 is SVGEGT. The CDR3 is made up of 17 amino acids. The germline V and J ends were trimmed by 2 bases and 6 bases, with 20 bases remaining between them. In DNA form, the CDR3 reads TGTGCCAGCAGTTACGCCCGCCCCGGGGGTCTCTCTCAGCCCCAGCATTTT. This codes for CASSYARPGGLSQPQHF.

The DNA of the CDR3 is TGTGCCAGCAGCGAGCAGGGAGGGGACACCGGGGAGCTGTTTTTT. It is translated as CASSEQGGDTGELFF. The V call is TRBV9, the J call TRBJ2-2; 7 positions match TRBD2. The CDR3 extends over 15 amino acids. The germline V gene has CDR1 SGDLS and CDR2 YYNGEE. Trimming at V came to 3 bases and at J to 3 bases, leaving 5 bases not matched to a gene.

The chain recombines TRBV28 with TRBJ1-1; weak D call: TRBD1 (5 bases). Trimming left V 1 base short and J 11 bases short, with 11 bases between. This CDR3 spans 12 amino acids. Germline loops: CDR1 MDHEN, CDR2 SYDVKM. CDR3 protein: CASSLSQGRAFF. CDR3 bases: TGTGCCAGCAGTTTATCTCAGGGCCGGGCTTTCTTT.

This clone was seen only once. The DNA for the CDR3 is TGTGCCAGCAGACCGCAGGGACAGGGAGGTAGCTACACCTTC. This codes for CASRPQGQGGSYTF. This chain uses TRBV6-5 with TRBJ1-2; 9 bases line up with TRBD1. Trimming took 6 bases from V and 9 from J; bases not matched to a gene: 11. The CDR3 runs to 14 residues. CDR1 and CDR2 from the germline V gene are MNHEY and SVGAGI.

This clone appeared once. The chain recombines TRBV25-1 with TRBJ1-4; TRBD1 matches 8 bases. The V segment lost 2 bases and the J segment 7 bases; nucleotides outside the gene matches: 6. Germline CDR1 and CDR2: MGHDK and SYGVNS. This CDR3 has 15 amino acids. CDR3 residues: CASSEPTGESEKLFF. For the CDR3, the DNA is TGTGCCAGCAGTGAACCGACAGGGGAGAGTGAAAAACTGTTTTTT. The entire variable domain, with the rest obtained from reference TRBV25-1 and TRBJ1-4, is as follows: EADIYQTPRYLVIGTGKKITLECSQTMGHDKMYWYQQDPGMELHLIHYSYGVNSTEKGDLSSESTVSRIRTEHFPLTLESARPSHTSQYLCASSEPTGESEKLFFGSGTQLSVL.

The rearrangement links TRBV24-1 to TRBJ2-3, with 8 bases fitting TRBD2. CDR3 length: 17 residues. V lost 4 bases, J lost 3 bases, and 11 bases stayed unmatched. Per the germline V gene, CDR1 is KGHDR and CDR2 is SFDVKD. The CDR3 DNA is TGTGCCACCAGTGACCCCGCAGTAGCGGGGCAAACAGATACGCAGTATTTT. Protein product: CATSDPAVAGQTDTQYF.